This T cell receptor beta chain emerged from a study of T cells in Graves' hyperthyroidism and ophthalmopathy. Germline CDR1 is KGHDR and CDR2 is SFDVKD. The CDR3 totals 12 residues. V was cut by 7 bases and J by 1 base, with 6 bases left in between. Study-wide results and caveats: The model foresaw ophthalmopathy a median around 6.8 months prior to onset. Among thyroid clonotypes expanded above 0.001, most also appeared in blood.

Researchers took RNA transcripts and amplified the TCR beta CDR3 regions from them. With the HTBI primer set, the TCR CDR3 went through a first round of RT-PCR. TCRdb reprocessed the multiplex PCR reads via MiXCR and lists one record per CDR3 protein. The sample shows roughly 710,000 distinct CDR3 sequences, 35% of them seen only once. Patients aged 18 to 65 had newly diagnosed hyperthyroidism that had lasted under 2 months. It was 8 to 10 ml of fresh peripheral blood that supplied the PBMCs. This clonotype was recorded many times. Its cognate antigen is unknown. The clonotype was recovered from a woman in her forties with Graves' hyperthyroidism. V is TRBV24-1 and J is TRBJ1-1; D possibly corresponds to TRBD1 (6 bases). The specimen was blood. The CDR3 loop reads CATRQGNTEAFF. DNA for the CDR3: TGTGCCACCAGACAGGGGAACACTGAAGCTTTCTTT.